A single sample gave rise to the 9 T cell receptor beta chains below, sequenced in a study of OX40 agonist ivuxolimab in advanced cancers. Some clones are missing from TCRdb's copy, which holds only in-frame ones; the method was immunoSEQ multiplex PCR. There are 110,000 or so clones in the sample; 91% occur only once, and under 0.85% lies in the top ten. Sequencing was performed on CD4+ or CD8+ T cells sorted from blood, taken in a trial of the OX40 agonist ivuxolimab. The receptors derive from an adult with an advanced solid tumor such as melanoma, head and neck, liver or kidney cancer.

This clone was seen just once. The genes are TRBV29-1 and TRBJ2-1, with 11 bases lining up with TRBD1. The V gene end was trimmed by 2 bases and the J gene end by 9 bases; junction bases not matched to a gene: 9. The CDR3 extends over 15 amino acids. CDR1 is SQVTM and CDR2 is ANQGSEA in the germline V gene. The CDR3, as DNA: TGCAGCGTTGAACTCGGACAGGGGGCGGTTTCTGAGCAGTTCTTC. This translates into CSVELGQGAVSEQFF.

The V and J genes are TRBV5-6 and TRBJ1-2; TRBD1 agrees at 8 bases. CDR3 length: 15 residues. CDR1 and CDR2 (germline): SGHDT, YYEEEE. Trimming at V came to 2 bases and at J to 4 bases, leaving 7 bases not matched to a gene. The CDR3 loop reads CASSFQGARAYGYTF. The DNA for the CDR3 is TGTGCCAGCAGCTTCCAGGGGGCGAGGGCCTATGGCTACACCTTC.

The V call is TRBV30, the J call TRBJ1-2, with D perhaps TRBD1 (5 bases). This CDR3 is built from 10 residues. Germline CDR1 and CDR2: GTSNPN and SVGIG (reference sequence). V lost 4 bases, J lost 6 bases, and 6 bases lay in between. CDR3 region: CAWNRNGYTF. The CDR3 DNA follows: TGTGCCTGGAACAGGAATGGCTACACCTTC.

The chain couples TRBV21-1 to TRBJ2-7; TRBD1, the table's D call, was not compared with the DNA. TRBV21-1 is reported as a pseudogene. The length of the CDR3 is 16 residues. CDR3 coding DNA: TGTGCCAGCAGCAAAGGGGACAGGGGAAGATTTTACGAGCAGTACTTC. Its translation: CASSKGDRGRFYEQYF.

V is TRBV27 and J is TRBJ2-7; D may be TRBD2 (6 bases). Trimming removed 5 bases at V and 3 bases at J, with 11 bases between. Germline V gene sequence: CDR1 MNHEY, CDR2 SMNVEV (reference sequence). The CDR3 length is 13 residues. Written as DNA, the CDR3 is TGTGCCAGCAGTCTTTCCGGGGGCTACGAGCAGTACTTC. Encoded protein: CASSLSGGYEQYF.

V usage is TRBV6-1 and J usage is TRBJ2-7; 10 bases align to TRBD2. The CDR3 runs 14 residues. Germline CDR1 is MNHNS and CDR2 is SASEGT. V was clipped by 5 bases and J by 1 base; unmatched bases: 2. The CDR3 sequence: CASSRTSGSYEQYF. In nucleotides, the CDR3 is TGTGCCAGCAGTCGGACTAGCGGATCCTACGAGCAGTACTTC.

The J gene is TRBJ1-1, the V gene TRBV18; 11 nucleotides align to TRBD1. Germline-derived CDR1 and CDR2 are KGHSH and LQKENI. After removal of 6 bases from V and 7 bases from J, the junction contained 4 bases not matched to a gene. The CDR3 covers 13 residues. The CDR3 DNA sequence: TGTGCCAGCTCGTCGGACAGGGGGCTTGAAGCTTTCTTT. It yields the protein CASSSDRGLEAFF.

The V call is TRBV19, the J call TRBJ1-1; D uncertain. Germline CDR1 is LNHDA and CDR2 is SQIVND (reference sequence). The CDR3 contains 13 residues. Trimming left V 9 bases short and J 5 bases short, with 16 bases between. The chain's CDR3 is CASRKADVTEAFF. CDR3 nucleotides: TGTGCCAGCCGGAAGGCGGATGTGACTGAAGCTTTCTTT.

This clone has a handful of counts. This chain uses TRBV10-3 with TRBJ1-1, with 7 bases matching TRBD1. Trimming removed 5 bases from V and 3 bases from J; junction bases left unmatched: 9. The CDR3 is 15 residues long. Germline assignment: CDR1 ENHRY and CDR2 SYGVKD. This chain's CDR3 is CAISSLRDSDTEAFF. The DNA for the CDR3 is TGTGCCATCAGTTCCCTCCGGGACAGTGACACTGAAGCTTTCTTT.